Following are 26 T cell receptor beta chains from one sample sequenced in a study of post-analysis software for immune sequencing data. cDNA libraries of TCR beta carried unique molecular identifiers. One entry per CDR3 protein, called by TCRdb with MiXCR from the PCR reads. The profile covers about 800,000 distinct CDR3 sequences, with 25% to 30% appearing a single time and around 0.56% taken by the ten largest. These receptors lack a known antigen. Study-wide findings and caveats: Patients showed TRBV5-6, TRBV5-1 and TRBV20-1 among roughly 5 TRBV segments more frequent than in controls.

Sample: blood. Source of these receptors: a girl under 18 with multiple sclerosis.

This clonotype was seen repeatedly, ten times or more. The chain joins TRBV20-1 to TRBJ2-3; 12 nucleotides match TRBD1. CDR3 length: 16 amino acids. The trim removed 0 bases at V and 7 bases at J, leaving 8 bases unmatched. The germline CDR1 and CDR2 sequences are DFQATT and SNEGSKA (reference sequence). The CDR3 sequence: CSARDAGTGGAYTQYF. In DNA, the CDR3 is TGCAGTGCTAGAGATGCCGGGACAGGGGGCGCATATACGCAGTATTTT.

This clonotype was observed a handful of times. The chain couples TRBV15 to TRBJ2-1; D is unresolved. The CDR3 spans 13 residues. From germline, CDR1 is LNHNV and CDR2 YYDKDF (reference sequence). V lost 0 bases and J 9 bases, leaving 9 bases between the germline ends. In DNA, the CDR3 is TGTGCCACCAGCAGAGATGGGTGGGGTGAGCAGTTCTTC. It yields the protein CATSRDGWGEQFF.

This chain connects TRBV20-1 to TRBJ2-3, with 11 bases fitting TRBD2. Losses at the gene ends were 5 bases for V and 1 base for J; bases not matched to a gene: 2. The V gene's germline CDR1 is DFQATT and CDR2 SNEGSKA (reference sequence). There are 14 residues in the CDR3. The CDR3 loop reads CSAGGLAGTDTQYF. DNA of the CDR3: TGCAGTGCTGGGGGACTAGCGGGCACAGATACGCAGTATTTT.

The chain links TRBV20-1 to TRBJ2-2; the match to TRBD1 covers 7 bases. The CDR3 has 12 residues. The V and J ends lost 6 bases and 6 bases, in that order; junction bases with no gene match: 4. Germline CDR1 and CDR2: DFQATT and SNEGSKA (reference sequence). Here the CDR3 reads CSARDRPGELFF. CDR3 in DNA: TGCAGTGCAAGGGACAGACCCGGGGAGCTGTTTTTT.

The chain has TRBV2 and TRBJ2-3; 10 bases align to TRBD1. Trimming took 4 bases from V and 1 from J; bases not matched to a gene: 2. Germline CDR1 reads SNHLY; CDR2 reads FYNNEI. CDR3 length: 15 amino acids. For the CDR3, the DNA is TGTGCCAGCAGTGGACAGGGGGCAGGCACAGATACGCAGTATTTT. Translating it yields CASSGQGAGTDTQYF.

This clonotype was seen a handful of times. The chain recombines TRBV7-9 with TRBJ1-5; the D gene is possibly TRBD1 (6 bases). CDR3 size: 14 residues. Trimming pared 7 bases from V and 5 bases from J, leaving 15 bases between. Per the germline V gene, CDR1 is SEHNR and CDR2 is FQNEAQ (reference sequence). The CDR3 nucleotides are TGTGCCAGCACCGCGGCGGGGGGCGATCAGCCCCAGCATTTT. This encodes CASTAAGGDQPQHF.

The chain joins TRBV7-2 to TRBJ2-5; the D is unclear. The germline CDR1 and CDR2 sequences are SGHTA and FQGNSA. The germline V and J ends were trimmed by 3 bases and 0 bases, with 14 bases remaining between them. The CDR3 consists of 16 residues. CDR3 DNA sequence: TGTGCCAGCAGCTTGAGGCCCGGTACGGACCAAGAGACCCAGTACTTC. Translation gives CASSLRPGTDQETQYF.

This clonotype was recorded a few times. The chain carries TRBV10-3 and TRBJ1-1; D remains ambiguous. V lost 6 bases and J 0 bases, leaving 11 bases between the germline ends. Germline assignment: CDR1 ENHRY and CDR2 SYGVKD. The CDR3 sequence is 14 residues long. CDR3 DNA: TGTGCCATCAGCCCGGGTACCATGAACACTGAAGCTTTCTTT. It specifies CAISPGTMNTEAFF.

A few counts support this clonotype. V usage is TRBV24-1 and J usage is TRBJ2-1; tentative D call: TRBD2 (10 bases). Germline CDR1 KGHDR, CDR2 SFDVKD. CDR3 size: 20 residues. V lost 3 bases to trimming and J lost 6 bases, with 29 bases between them. CDR3 bases: TGTGCCACCAGTGATCCCCGGGACAGGGATCAGCGGGGGGGCGGCAATGAGCAGTTCTTC. The encoded protein is CATSDPRDRDQRGGGNEQFF.

The table lists this clonotype with a few counts. The CDR3 DNA reads TGCAGCGTTGAGTGGCGGGAGTACAATGAGCAGTACTTC. Amino acid sequence: CSVEWREYNEQYF. This rearrangement joins TRBV29-1 to TRBJ2-1; 7 positions match TRBD2. Matching the DNA end better, TRBJ2-7 makes the J call doubtful. Germline CDR1 SQVTM, CDR2 ANQGSEA. This CDR3 region has 13 residues.

A word on this clonotype: A much larger clonotype is one base distant, so this may be a read error. The chain is built from TRBV28 and TRBJ2-7; D is undetermined. Germline V gene data show CDR1 as MDHEN and CDR2 as SYDVKM. This CDR3 region has 10 residues. CDR3 DNA: TGTACCTCGAACTACCCCGAGCAGTACTTC. This encodes CTSNYPEQYF.

The chain has TRBV7-9 and TRBJ1-1; unclear D gene. The CDR3 sequence is 11 residues long. CDR1 and CDR2 (germline): SEHNR, FQNEAQ (reference sequence). The germline V and J ends were trimmed by 3 bases and 8 bases, with 7 bases remaining between them. The CDR3 nucleotides read TGTGCCAGCAGCTTCGGGAAGGAAGCTTTCTTT. Encoded protein: CASSFGKEAFF.

This clonotype was picked up a small number of times. This sequence joins TRBV20-1 and TRBJ1-6, with no clear D. V was pared by 4 bases and J by 14 bases, with 9 bases between. Germline V CDR1 and CDR2: DFQATT, SNEGSKA (reference sequence). CDR3 length equals 10 residues. The CDR3 region is CSAIHSTLHF. In DNA, the CDR3 is TGCAGTGCTATTCATTCCACCCTCCACTTT.

This chain connects TRBV5-1 to TRBJ2-3; D is possibly TRBD2 (6 bases). CDR1 is SGHRS, CDR2 YFSETQ, per germline. This CDR3 is 15 amino acids long. Trimming cost V 0 bases and J 5 bases, with 13 bases left between them. This chain's CDR3 is CASSLEPGAGDTQYF. Here the CDR3 DNA reads TGCGCCAGCAGCTTGGAACCGGGAGCTGGAGATACGCAGTATTTT. Full variable domain (remainder filled in from reference TRBV5-1 and TRBJ2-3): KAGVTQTPRYLIKTRGQQVTLSCSPISGHRSVSWYQQTPGQGLQFLFEYFSETQRNKGNFPGRFSGRQFSNSRSEMNVSTLELGDSALYLCASSLEPGAGDTQYFGPGTRLTVL.

The chain combines TRBV6-5 with TRBJ2-7, with 7 bases fitting TRBD1. V lost 0 bases to trimming and J lost 0 bases; unmatched junction nucleotides: 5. This CDR3 is 16 amino acids long. The germline V gene encodes CDR1 MNHEY and CDR2 SVGAGI. For the CDR3, the DNA is TGTGCCAGCAGTTACTCGCAGGGACAGTCCTCCTACGAGCAGTACTTC. This codes for CASSYSQGQSSYEQYF.

The rearrangement joins TRBV15 to TRBJ2-7; D unclear. Germline V CDR1 and CDR2: LNHNV, YYDKDF (reference sequence). Trimming took 3 bases from V and 6 from J, leaving 15 bases between them. This CDR3 is built from 14 residues. This chain's CDR3 is CATSRIKWGSEQYF. CDR3 DNA sequence: TGTGCCACCAGCAGGATAAAGTGGGGTAGCGAGCAGTACTTC.

The chain carries TRBV6-5 and TRBJ1-2; perhaps TRBD1 as D (6 bases). The CDR3 runs 14 residues. Per germline, CDR1 MNHEY and CDR2 SVGAGI. Trimming removed 7 bases from V and 1 base from J, with 13 bases in between. The CDR3 region is CASNRGGVNYGYTF. The CDR3 nucleotides read TGTGCCAGCAATAGGGGGGGAGTTAACTATGGCTACACCTTC.

The chain employs TRBV14 and TRBJ1-6, with 7 bases lining up with TRBD1. Losses at the gene ends were 8 bases for V and 3 bases for J; bases not matched to a gene: 10. The length of the CDR3 is 16 residues. CDR1 SGHDN and CDR2 FVKESK come from the germline V gene. The CDR3 DNA sequence: TGTGCCAGCTCGTACCGGGACAGAGGCTATAATTCACCCCTCCACTTT. This translates into CASSYRDRGYNSPLHF.

CDR3 nucleotide sequence: TGTGCCAGCAGCTTAGACCGAGGGGGCCGGTTGTTTTTT. The encoded protein is CASSLDRGGRLFF. The chain has TRBV7-2 and TRBJ1-4; 7 nucleotides line up with TRBD1. The germline V gene has CDR1 SGHTA and CDR2 FQGNSA. The CDR3 contains 13 residues. V dropped 1 base and J dropped 15; count of bases not matched to a gene: 8.

V gene TRBV7-2 combines with J gene TRBJ1-2, with a weak D call TRBD1 (5 bases). The germline gives CDR1 SGHTA, CDR2 FQGNSA. The germline V and J ends were trimmed by 1 base and 4 bases, with 19 bases remaining between them. This CDR3 comprises 17 residues. CDR3 region: CASSLDRPRVSGYGYTF. CDR3 DNA sequence: TGTGCCAGCAGCTTAGACAGGCCGAGGGTCTCTGGCTATGGCTACACCTTC.

This clonotype was seen only a few times. At one of its ends the junction is not consistent with the germline gene, which may arise from a read error. This sequence joins TRBV28 and TRBJ2-3; D gene ambiguous. Germline assignment: CDR1 MDHEN and CDR2 SYDVKM. The CDR3 contains 15 residues. In DNA form, the CDR3 reads TGTACCAGCAGTTTGCCTGTTATAGGTGGGGATACGCAGTATTTT. Amino acid sequence: CTSSLPVIGGDTQYF.

The genes are TRBV7-9 and TRBJ2-5; TRBD1 aligns across 9 bases. The junction had 14 bases not matched to a gene; V was cut back by 5 bases and J by 4 bases. Germline lookup yields CDR1 SEHNR and CDR2 FQNEAQ (reference sequence). CDR3 size: 17 residues. Here the CDR3 reads CASSQPGRDRGIETQYF. DNA of the CDR3: TGTGCCAGCAGCCAACCCGGTCGCGACAGGGGGATAGAGACCCAGTACTTC.

This sequence joins TRBV20-1 and TRBJ1-2; D is ambiguous. Trimming pared 2 bases from V and 5 bases from J, leaving 12 bases between. Per the germline V gene, CDR1 is DFQATT and CDR2 is SNEGSKA (reference sequence). The CDR3 extends over 13 amino acids. The CDR3 DNA follows: TGCAGTGCTAGAAGCCCCGGGCTATATGGCTACACCTTC. Protein: CSARSPGLYGYTF.

This clonotype appeared a few times. This chain links TRBV11-2 with TRBJ2-1; TRBD1 is a possible D gene (5 bases). This CDR3 is 16 amino acids long. Germline CDR1 is SGHAT and CDR2 is FQNNGV. Between the trimmed V and J ends, which lost 6 bases and 2 bases, there was a span of 17 bases. The CDR3 coding sequence is TGTGCCAGCAGGGAACTTCAGGGCCGAGCCTACAATGAGCAGTTCTTC. Its protein product is CASRELQGRAYNEQFF.

This chain links TRBV7-2 with TRBJ2-1; 8 bases fit TRBD2. V dropped 8 bases and J dropped 4; count of bases not matched to a gene: 4. This CDR3 has 13 residues. Germline-derived CDR1 and CDR2 are SGHTA and FQGNSA. CDR3 DNA sequence: TGTGCCAGCGGCGGGGGGATATACAATGAGCAGTTCTTC. It specifies CASGGGIYNEQFF.

In this sample, this clonotype turned up many times. The genes are TRBV12-3 or TRBV12-4 and TRBJ1-2, with 7 bases that match TRBD1. V shed 6 bases, J shed 2 bases, and the junction held 3 bases outside the gene matches. The CDR3 spans 13 residues. CDR3: CASSRQGNYGYTF. The CDR3 DNA is TGTGCCAGCAGCCGACAGGGCAACTATGGCTACACCTTC.